Listed below are T cell receptor beta chains from one sample, sequenced in a study of CD8 T cells in ankylosing spondylitis. TCRdb processed the 5' RACE reads anew with MiXCR; each CDR3 protein has one entry. The table shows more than 200,000 distinct CDR3 sequences, with roughly a quarter occurring only once. Sequencing was done on a sample of blood, either unsorted or a sorted T cell fraction (not recorded which). These receptors were obtained from a male donor with ankylosing spondylitis or in good health (not recorded which). CDR3s include the opening cysteine and the closing phenylalanine or tryptophan.

V	CDR3
TRBV20-1	CSAPVDTDYGYTF
TRBV3-1	CASSQAGEDTQYF
TRBV20-1	CSATSQGVRTEAFF
TRBV20-1	CSASRDLSETQYF
TRBV20-1	CSAPGLAGGFRGTQYF
TRBV9	CASSAPRGGGEQFF
TRBV12-3/TRBV12-4	CASTTTGKVYGYTF
TRBV20-1	CSWTNSYEQYF
TRBV20-1	CSALGWSYNEQFF
TRBV29-1	CSVAEIMDEQYF
TRBV20-1	CSARVPGRGGKDTQYF
TRBV19	CASRDRNQPQHF
TRBV12-3/TRBV12-4	CATLDRGGTDTQYF
TRBV20-1	CSETGLRAEQYF
TRBV5-1	CASSWGGSTDTQYF
TRBV12-5	CASGLAKSEAFF
TRBV9	CASSVDGTYQETQYF
TRBV7-2	CASSLAQSTEAFF
TRBV20-1	CSARAGGPEVFNEQFF
TRBV6-5	CASSSGTGESNQPQHF
TRBV6-5	CASSYSPGQGVEQYF
TRBV20-1	CSASSRTTTYEQYF
TRBV9	CASSRETGTEAFF
TRBV20-1	CSAGLTSPGTGEQYF
TRBV20-1	CSARYLARIF
TRBV20-1	CSASARVAGANVLTF
TRBV19	CASSPAGRGNQPQHF
TRBV11-1	CASSLVRMRYPGANVLTF
TRBV7-8	CASAGGAAGDTIYF
TRBV29-1	CSVGRTPGNSGANVLTF
TRBV3-1	CASSQDRKQGEYNEQFF
TRBV20-1	CSAGAGWAEWADTQYF
TRBV12-3/TRBV12-4	CASREGANTEAFF
TRBV20-1	CSAVPGLAGASTDTQYF
TRBV6-1	CASIPRAGRDEAFF
TRBV6-1	CASSRTSGSLELFF
TRBV27	CASSLVRGIGTGELFF
TRBV20-1	CSAPSTTGTDTQYF
TRBV27	CASSLRPGNQPQHF
TRBV20-1	CSAWDRESAEQYF
TRBV9	CASSVAASGVQETQYF